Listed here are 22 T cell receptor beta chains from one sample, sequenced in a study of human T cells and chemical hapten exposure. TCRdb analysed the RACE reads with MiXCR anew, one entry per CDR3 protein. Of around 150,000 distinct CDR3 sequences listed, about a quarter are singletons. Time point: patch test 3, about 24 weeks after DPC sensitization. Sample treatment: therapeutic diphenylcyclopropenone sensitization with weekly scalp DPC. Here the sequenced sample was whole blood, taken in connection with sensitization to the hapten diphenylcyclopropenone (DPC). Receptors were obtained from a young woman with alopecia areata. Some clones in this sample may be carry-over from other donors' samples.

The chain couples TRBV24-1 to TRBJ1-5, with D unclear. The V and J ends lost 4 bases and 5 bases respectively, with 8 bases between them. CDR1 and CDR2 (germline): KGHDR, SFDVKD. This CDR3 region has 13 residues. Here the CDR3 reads CATSEPGDQPQHF. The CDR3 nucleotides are TGTGCCACCAGTGAACCCGGGGATCAGCCCCAGCATTTT.

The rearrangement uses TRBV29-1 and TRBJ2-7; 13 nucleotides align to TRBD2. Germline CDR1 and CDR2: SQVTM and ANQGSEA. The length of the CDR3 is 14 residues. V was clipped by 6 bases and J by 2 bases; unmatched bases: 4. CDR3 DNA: TGCAGCGTCGAAACTAGCGGGAGGGCCTACGAGCAGTACTTC. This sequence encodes CSVETSGRAYEQYF.

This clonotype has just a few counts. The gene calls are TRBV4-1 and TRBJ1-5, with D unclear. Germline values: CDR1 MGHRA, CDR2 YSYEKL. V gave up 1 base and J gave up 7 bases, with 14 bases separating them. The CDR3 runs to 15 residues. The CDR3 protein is CASSQGPGKNQPQHF. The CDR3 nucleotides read TGCGCCAGCAGCCAAGGGCCGGGAAAGAACCAGCCCCAGCATTTT.

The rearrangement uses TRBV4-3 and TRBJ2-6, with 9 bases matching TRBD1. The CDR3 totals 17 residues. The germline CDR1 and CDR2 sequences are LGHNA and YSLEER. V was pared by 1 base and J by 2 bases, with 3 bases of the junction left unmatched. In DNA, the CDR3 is TGCGCCAGCAGCCAAGTAGGGACAGGGACTGGGGCCAACGTCCTGACTTTC. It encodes CASSQVGTGTGANVLTF.

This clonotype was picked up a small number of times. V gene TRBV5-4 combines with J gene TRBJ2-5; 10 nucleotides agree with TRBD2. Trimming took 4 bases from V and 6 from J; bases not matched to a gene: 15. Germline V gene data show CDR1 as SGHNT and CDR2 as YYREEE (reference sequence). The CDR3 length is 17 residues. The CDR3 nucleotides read TGTGCCAGCAGCACACCCAGGACTAGCGGTATAGTGAAGACCCAGTACTTC. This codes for CASSTPRTSGIVKTQYF.

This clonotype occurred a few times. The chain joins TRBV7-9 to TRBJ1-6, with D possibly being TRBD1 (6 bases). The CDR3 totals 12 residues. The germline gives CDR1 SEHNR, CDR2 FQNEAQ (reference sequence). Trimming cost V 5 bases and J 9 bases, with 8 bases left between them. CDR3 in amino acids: CASSPQGSPLHF. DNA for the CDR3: TGTGCCAGCAGCCCACAGGGTTCACCCCTCCACTTT.

The CDR3 loop reads CASSQAVGELFF. The DNA of the CDR3 is TGCGCCAGCAGCCAAGCCGTGGGGGAGCTGTTTTTT. The chain couples TRBV4-1 to TRBJ2-2; no definite D call. The CDR3 consists of 12 residues. CDR1 is MGHRA and CDR2 is YSYEKL in the germline V gene. With 1 base removed from V and 8 bases from J, the gap between germline ends came to 5 bases.

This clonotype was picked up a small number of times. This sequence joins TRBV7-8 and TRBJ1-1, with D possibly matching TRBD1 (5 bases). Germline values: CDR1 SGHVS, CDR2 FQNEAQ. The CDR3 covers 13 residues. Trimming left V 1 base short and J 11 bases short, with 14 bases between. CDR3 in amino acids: CASSLDWGLEAFF. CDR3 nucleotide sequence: TGTGCCAGCAGCTTAGATTGGGGGTTGGAGGCTTTCTTT. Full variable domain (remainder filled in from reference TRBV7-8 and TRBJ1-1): GAGVSQSPRYKVAKRGQDVALRCDPISGHVSLFWYQQALGQGPEFLTYFQNEAQLDKSGLPSDRFFAERPEGSVSTLKIQRTQQEDSAVYLCASSLDWGLEAFFGQGTRLTVV.

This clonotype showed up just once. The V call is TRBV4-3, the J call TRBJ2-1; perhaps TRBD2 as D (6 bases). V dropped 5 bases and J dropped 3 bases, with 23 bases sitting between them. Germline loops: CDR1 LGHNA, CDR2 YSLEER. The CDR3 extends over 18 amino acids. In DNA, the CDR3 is TGCGCCAGCAGCTCTCACAGGCGGGGCGTGCTTGGCTACAATGAGCAGTTCTTC. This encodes CASSSHRRGVLGYNEQFF.

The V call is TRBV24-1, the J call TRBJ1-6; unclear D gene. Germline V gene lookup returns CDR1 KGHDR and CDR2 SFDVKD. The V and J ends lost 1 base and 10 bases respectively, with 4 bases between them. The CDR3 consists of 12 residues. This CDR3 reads CATSDLGSPLHF. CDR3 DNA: TGTGCCACCAGTGATTTAGGATCACCCCTCCACTTT.

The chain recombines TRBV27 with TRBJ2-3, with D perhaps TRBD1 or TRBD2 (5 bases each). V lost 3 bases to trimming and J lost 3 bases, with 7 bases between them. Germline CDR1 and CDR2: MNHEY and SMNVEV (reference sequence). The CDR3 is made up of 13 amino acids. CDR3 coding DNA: TGTGCCAGCAGTTTCGGGGCAACAGATACGCAGTATTTT. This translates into CASSFGATDTQYF.

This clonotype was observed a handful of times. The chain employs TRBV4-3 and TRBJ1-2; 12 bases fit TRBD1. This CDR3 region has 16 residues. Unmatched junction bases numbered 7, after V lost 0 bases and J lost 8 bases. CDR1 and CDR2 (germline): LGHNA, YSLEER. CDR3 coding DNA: TGCGCCAGCAGCCAAGATCGGGGGGACAGGGGGCGCGGCTACACCTTC. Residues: CASSQDRGDRGRGYTF.

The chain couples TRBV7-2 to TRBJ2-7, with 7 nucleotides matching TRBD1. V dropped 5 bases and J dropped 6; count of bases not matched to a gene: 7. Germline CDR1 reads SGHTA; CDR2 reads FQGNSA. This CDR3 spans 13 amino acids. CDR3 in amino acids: CASSNRGRGEQYF. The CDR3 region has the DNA TGTGCCAGCAGCAATAGGGGGCGCGGCGAGCAGTACTTC.

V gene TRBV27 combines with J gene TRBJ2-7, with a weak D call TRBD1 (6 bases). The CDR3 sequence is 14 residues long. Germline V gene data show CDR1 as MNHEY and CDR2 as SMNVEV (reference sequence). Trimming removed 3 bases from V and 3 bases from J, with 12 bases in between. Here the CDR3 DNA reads TGTGCCAGCAGTTTGGACAGATCTTTCTACGAGCAGTACTTC. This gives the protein CASSLDRSFYEQYF.

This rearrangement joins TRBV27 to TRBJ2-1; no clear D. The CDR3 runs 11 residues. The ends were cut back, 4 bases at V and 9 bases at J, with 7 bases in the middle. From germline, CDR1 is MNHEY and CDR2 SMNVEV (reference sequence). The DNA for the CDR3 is TGTGCCAGCAGTTACTACGGTGAGCAGTTCTTC. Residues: CASSYYGEQFF.

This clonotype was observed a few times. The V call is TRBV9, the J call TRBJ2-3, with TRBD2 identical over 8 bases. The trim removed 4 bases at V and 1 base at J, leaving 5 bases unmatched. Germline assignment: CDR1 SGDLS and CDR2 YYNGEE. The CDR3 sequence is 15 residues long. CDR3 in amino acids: CASSSPTSGTDTQYF. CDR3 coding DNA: TGTGCCAGCAGCTCCCCGACTAGCGGCACAGATACGCAGTATTTT.

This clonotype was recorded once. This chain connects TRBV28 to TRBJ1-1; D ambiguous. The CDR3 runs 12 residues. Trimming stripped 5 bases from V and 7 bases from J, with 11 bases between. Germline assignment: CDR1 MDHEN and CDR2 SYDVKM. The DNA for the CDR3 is TGTGCCAGCAGTCCCGGACGGATTGAAGCTTTCTTT. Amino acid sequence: CASSPGRIEAFF. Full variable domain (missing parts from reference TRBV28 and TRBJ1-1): DVKVTQSSRYLVKRTGEKVFLECVQDMDHENMFWYRQDPGLGLRLIYFSYDVKMKEKGDIPEGYSVSREKKERFSLILESASTNQTSMYLCASSPGRIEAFFGQGTRLTVV.

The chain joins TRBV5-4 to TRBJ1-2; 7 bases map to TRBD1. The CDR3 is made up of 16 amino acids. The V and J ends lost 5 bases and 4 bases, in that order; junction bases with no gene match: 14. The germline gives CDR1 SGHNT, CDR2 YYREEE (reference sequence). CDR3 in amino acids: CASRSREGTDPYGYTF. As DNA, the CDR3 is TGTGCCAGCAGGAGCAGGGAGGGGACAGACCCCTATGGCTACACCTTC.

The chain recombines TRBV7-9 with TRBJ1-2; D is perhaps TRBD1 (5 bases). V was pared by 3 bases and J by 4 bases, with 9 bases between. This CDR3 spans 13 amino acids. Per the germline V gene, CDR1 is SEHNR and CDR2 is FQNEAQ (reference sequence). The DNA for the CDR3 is TGTGCCAGCAGCTTGGGGACTCCCTATGGCTACACCTTC. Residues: CASSLGTPYGYTF.

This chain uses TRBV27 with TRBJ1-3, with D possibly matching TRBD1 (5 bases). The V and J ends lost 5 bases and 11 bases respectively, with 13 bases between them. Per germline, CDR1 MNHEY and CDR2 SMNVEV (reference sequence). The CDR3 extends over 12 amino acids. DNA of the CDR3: TGTGCCAGCAGTCCAGGGACCCCGGCCATATATTTT. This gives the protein CASSPGTPAIYF.

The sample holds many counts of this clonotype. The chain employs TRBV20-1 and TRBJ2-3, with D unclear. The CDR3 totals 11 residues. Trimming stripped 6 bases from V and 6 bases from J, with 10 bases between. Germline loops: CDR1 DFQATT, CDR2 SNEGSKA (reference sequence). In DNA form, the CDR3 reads TGCAGTGCCAATCTCGTGGATACGCAGTATTTT. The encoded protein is CSANLVDTQYF.

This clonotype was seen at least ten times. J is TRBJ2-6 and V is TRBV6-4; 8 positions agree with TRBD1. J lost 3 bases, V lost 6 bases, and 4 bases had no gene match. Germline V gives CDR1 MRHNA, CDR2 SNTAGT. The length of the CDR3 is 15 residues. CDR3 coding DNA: TGTGCCAGCAGCGCGGACAGGGATGGGGCCAACGTCCTGACTTTC. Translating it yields CASSADRDGANVLTF.